The 21 T cell receptor beta chains presented below share a single source sample, sequenced in a study of T cell changes during pregnancy in multiple sclerosis. Assay: immunoSEQ multiplex PCR; the TCRdb copy retains only in-frame clones and omits some. The top ten hold about 0.5% of the sample, which has 60,000 to 85,000 clones, around 94% seen once. The material was peripheral blood, obtained in the third trimester of pregnancy. The source is a female donor with multiple sclerosis, enrolled in a pregnancy study.

V is TRBV19 and J is TRBJ2-1; TRBD2 agrees at 9 bases. Trimming cost V 11 bases and J 0 bases; bases outside gene matches: 5. The V gene's germline CDR1 is LNHDA and CDR2 SQIVND (reference sequence). This CDR3 comprises 14 residues. In DNA form, the CDR3 reads TGTGCCTCCTTAGCGGGGGACTCCTACAATGAGCAGTTCTTC. Residues: CASLAGDSYNEQFF.

V and J are TRBV7-2 and TRBJ1-5; TRBD1 is a possible D gene (5 bases). CDR1 and CDR2 (germline): SGHTA, FQGNSA. Trimming took 6 bases from V and 2 from J, leaving 14 bases between them. The CDR3 is made up of 15 amino acids. CDR3 protein: CASRPGQGGNQPQHF. DNA for the CDR3: TGTGCCAGCAGGCCCGGGCAGGGTGGCAATCAGCCCCAGCATTTT.

The CDR3 sequence: CASSSGDNEQFF. CDR3 nucleotides: TGTGCCAGTAGTAGCGGGGACAATGAGCAGTTCTTC. J is TRBJ2-1 and V is TRBV19, with D tentatively TRBD2 (6 bases). Germline-derived CDR1 and CDR2 are LNHDA and SQIVND (reference sequence). Deletions cut 4 bases from V and 5 bases from J, with 6 bases between. The CDR3 sequence is 12 residues long.

The J gene is TRBJ1-1, the V gene TRBV27; tentatively, D is TRBD1 (6 bases). The CDR3 is 14 amino acids. Trimming left V 3 bases short and J 1 base short, with 9 bases between. Germline values: CDR1 MNHEY, CDR2 SMNVEV (reference sequence). The CDR3, as DNA: TGTGCCAGCAGTTTGGGGGCAGGGAACACTGAAGCTTTCTTT. Translation gives CASSLGAGNTEAFF.

The chain recombines TRBV5-4 with TRBJ2-5; 7 positions agree with TRBD1. The CDR3 sequence is 15 residues long. Germline CDR1 SGHNT, CDR2 YYREEE (reference sequence). The V segment lost 4 bases and the J segment 5 bases; nucleotides outside the gene matches: 11. CDR3 region: CASSRDRVLRETQYF. The CDR3 DNA reads TGTGCCAGCAGCCGCGACAGGGTCCTCCGGGAGACCCAGTACTTC. The variable domain in full, completed from reference TRBV5-4 and TRBJ2-5, reads ETGVTQSPTHLIKTRGQQVTLRCSSQSGHNTVSWYQQALGQGPQFIFQYYREEENGRGNFPPRFSGLQFPNYSSELNVNALELDDSALYLCASSRDRVLRETQYFGPGTRLLVL.

This chain joins TRBV2 and TRBJ1-4, with D unresolved. V gave up 3 bases and J gave up 6 bases, with 17 bases separating them. This CDR3 is built from 16 residues. Germline CDR1 reads SNHLY; CDR2 reads FYNNEI. The CDR3 reads CASSEWEDVRDEKLFF. The DNA for the CDR3 is TGTGCCAGCAGTGAGTGGGAGGATGTTCGGGATGAAAAACTGTTTTTT.

The V gene is TRBV7-6, the J gene TRBJ1-5; 7 bases match TRBD1. V was pared by 5 bases and J by 6 bases, with 7 bases of the junction left unmatched. Germline V lookup: CDR1 SGHVS, CDR2 FNYEAQ. CDR3 length equals 14 residues. The CDR3 DNA sequence: TGTGCCAGCAGCAAACAGGGGCTGAGTCAGCCCCAGCATTTT. Protein sequence: CASSKQGLSQPQHF.

For the CDR3, the DNA is TGTGCCAGCACCGGGGCGGGGACAGGGGATTGGAAGCAGTATTTT. This sequence encodes CASTGAGTGDWKQYF. The chain uses TRBV5-4 and TRBJ2-3; TRBD1 agrees at 10 bases. Germline values: CDR1 SGHNT, CDR2 YYREEE (reference sequence). This CDR3 has 15 residues. After removal of 6 bases from V and 11 bases from J, the junction contained 15 bases not matched to a gene.

V usage is TRBV6-6 and J usage is TRBJ1-4; D is undetermined. CDR1 is MNHNY and CDR2 is SVGAGI in the germline V gene (reference sequence). Trimming shortened V by 2 bases and J by 4 bases, and 14 bases separated the two germline ends. The CDR3 is 16 residues long. The CDR3 nucleotides read TGTGCCAGCAGTTACCATGAGCCAGGAAATAATGAAAAACTGTTTTTT. Its translation is CASSYHEPGNNEKLFF.

CDR3 region: CASSFQGGQGRMNTEAFF. The CDR3 DNA follows: TGTGCCAGCAGCTTTCAGGGCGGCCAGGGTCGGATGAACACTGAAGCTTTCTTT. V usage is TRBV9 and J usage is TRBJ1-1; weak D call: TRBD1 (5 bases). The ends were cut back, 4 bases at V and 0 bases at J, with 22 bases in the middle. The length of the CDR3 is 18 residues. The germline CDR1 and CDR2 sequences are SGDLS and YYNGEE.

This chain links TRBV7-8 with TRBJ1-4; 8 bases align to TRBD1. Germline V gene sequence: CDR1 SGHVS, CDR2 FQNEAQ. The CDR3 has 15 residues. The ends lost 0 bases at V and 7 bases at J; junction bases unmatched: 4. The CDR3 spells CASSLARGQIEKLFF. The CDR3 bases are TGTGCCAGCAGCTTAGCCAGGGGGCAGATTGAAAAACTGTTTTTT.

V gene TRBV7-9 combines with J gene TRBJ1-4; the match to TRBD1 covers 8 bases. Germline trimming cut 6 bases from V and 4 bases from J; bases unmatched to any gene: 13. The CDR3 runs 17 residues. Germline V lookup: CDR1 SEHNR, CDR2 FQNEAQ (reference sequence). The CDR3 loop is CASRPWTGQPRNEKLFF. CDR3 in DNA: TGTGCCAGCAGACCATGGACAGGGCAGCCGCGTAATGAAAAACTGTTTTTT.

V gene TRBV29-1 combines with J gene TRBJ2-1, with 11 bases aligning to TRBD2. Unmatched junction bases numbered 5, after V lost 6 bases and J lost 4 bases. The CDR3 spans 14 residues. Per the germline V gene, CDR1 is SQVTM and CDR2 is ANQGSEA. The CDR3 loop reads CSVLTSGAYNEQFF. The CDR3 nucleotides are TGCAGCGTGTTGACTAGCGGGGCTTACAATGAGCAGTTCTTC.

The chain uses TRBV27 and TRBJ2-2; 7 nucleotides match TRBD1. V shed 2 bases, J shed 4 bases, and the junction held 4 bases outside the gene matches. CDR1 is MNHEY, CDR2 SMNVEV, per germline (reference sequence). This CDR3 has 15 amino acids. CDR3 protein: CASSLAQGTTGELFF. CDR3 nucleotide sequence: TGTGCCAGCAGTTTAGCACAGGGGACCACCGGGGAGCTGTTTTTT.

The J gene is TRBJ1-6, the V gene TRBV7-2; D gene unclear. V lost 6 bases and J lost 4, with 16 bases in between. Per germline, CDR1 SGHTA and CDR2 FQGNSA. The CDR3 spans 16 residues. CDR3 nucleotide sequence: TGTGCCAGCAGACCCGACCGACAACCATATAATTCACCCCTCCACTTT. Its translation: CASRPDRQPYNSPLHF.

This clone was seen only once. The chain's CDR3 is CASSLSPSGPNTGELFF. The CDR3 DNA is TGTGCCAGCAGCTTAAGCCCTAGCGGACCGAACACCGGGGAGCTGTTTTTT. The J gene is TRBJ2-2, the V gene TRBV7-2; 7 bases map to TRBD2. The CDR3 loop spans 17 amino acids. Germline trimming cut 2 bases from V and 0 bases from J; bases unmatched to any gene: 6. The germline V gene has CDR1 SGHTA and CDR2 FQGNSA.

The chain has TRBV5-1 and TRBJ2-3, with a possible D match to TRBD1 (6 bases). The CDR3 has 16 residues. Trimming pared 0 bases from V and 0 bases from J, leaving 11 bases between. Germline CDR1 reads SGHRS; CDR2 reads YFSETQ. The CDR3 DNA sequence: TGCGCCAGCAGCTTGGGACAGGCCACTAGCACAGATACGCAGTATTTT. This sequence encodes CASSLGQATSTDTQYF.

Written as DNA, the CDR3 is TGTGCCAGCAGCCTATTTAATGAAAAACTGTTTTTT. Translation: CASSLFNEKLFF. The V and J genes are TRBV7-2 and TRBJ1-4; no clear D. Germline V CDR1 and CDR2: SGHTA, FQGNSA. Trimming cost V 5 bases and J 4 bases, with 5 bases left between them. The CDR3 sequence is 12 residues long.

CDR3 loop: CASSQGDSSTDTQYF. The CDR3 DNA is TGCGCCAGCAGCCAGGGCGACAGTAGCACAGATACGCAGTATTTT. The J gene is TRBJ2-3, the V gene TRBV4-1; a possible D gene is TRBD1 (5 bases). Germline CDR1 and CDR2: MGHRA and YSYEKL. The CDR3 has 15 residues. V lost 3 bases and J 0 bases, leaving 10 bases between the germline ends.

The chain uses TRBV5-6 and TRBJ2-1; 8 bases line up with TRBD2. Germline values: CDR1 SGHDT, CDR2 YYEEEE. The CDR3 consists of 17 residues. The junction had 12 bases not matched to a gene; V was cut back by 4 bases and J by 3 bases. CDR3 loop: CASSGPGGGQYYNEQFF. For the CDR3, the DNA is TGTGCCAGCAGCGGCCCTGGCGGGGGGCAATACTACAATGAGCAGTTCTTC.

The chain couples TRBV7-2 to TRBJ2-2; perhaps TRBD2 as D (6 bases). Trimming cost V 1 base and J 5 bases, with 8 bases left between them. This CDR3 contains 14 residues. Germline V gene sequence: CDR1 SGHTA, CDR2 FQGNSA. CDR3 coding DNA: TGTGCCAGCAGCTTAGTGGCGGGGACCGGGGAGCTGTTTTTT. Translating gives CASSLVAGTGELFF.